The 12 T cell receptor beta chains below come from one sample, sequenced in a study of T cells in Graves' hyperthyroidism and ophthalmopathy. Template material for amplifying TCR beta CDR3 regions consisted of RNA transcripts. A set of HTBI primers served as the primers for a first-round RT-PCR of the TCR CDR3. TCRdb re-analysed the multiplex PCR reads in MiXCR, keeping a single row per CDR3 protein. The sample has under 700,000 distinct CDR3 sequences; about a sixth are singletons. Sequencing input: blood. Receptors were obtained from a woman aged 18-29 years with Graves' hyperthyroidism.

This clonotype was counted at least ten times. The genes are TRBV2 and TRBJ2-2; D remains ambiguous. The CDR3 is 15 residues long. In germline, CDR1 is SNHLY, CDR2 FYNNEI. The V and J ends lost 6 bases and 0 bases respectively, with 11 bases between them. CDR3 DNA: TGTGCCAGCAGCGTAGAGTATTCGAACACCGGGGAGCTGTTTTTT. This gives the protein CASSVEYSNTGELFF. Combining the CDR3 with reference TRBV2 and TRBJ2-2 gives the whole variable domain EPEVTQTPSHQVTQMGQEVILRCVPISNHLYFYWYRQILGQKVEFLVSFYNNEISEKSEIFDDQFSVERPDGSNFTLKIRSTKLEDSAMYFCASSVEYSNTGELFFGEGSRLTVL.

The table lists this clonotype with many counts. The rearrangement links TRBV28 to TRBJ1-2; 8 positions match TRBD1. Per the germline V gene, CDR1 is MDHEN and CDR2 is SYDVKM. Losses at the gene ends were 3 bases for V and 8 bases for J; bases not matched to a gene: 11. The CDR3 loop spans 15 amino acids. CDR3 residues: CASSLGQAAPLGYTF. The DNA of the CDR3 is TGTGCCAGCAGTTTGGGACAGGCCGCCCCTCTAGGCTACACCTTC.

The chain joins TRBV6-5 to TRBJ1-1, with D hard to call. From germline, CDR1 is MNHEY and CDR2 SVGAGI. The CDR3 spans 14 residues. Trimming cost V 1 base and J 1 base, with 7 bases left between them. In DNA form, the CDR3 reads TGTGCCAGCAGTTACTTGCAGTCGAACACTGAAGCTTTCTTT. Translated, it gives CASSYLQSNTEAFF.

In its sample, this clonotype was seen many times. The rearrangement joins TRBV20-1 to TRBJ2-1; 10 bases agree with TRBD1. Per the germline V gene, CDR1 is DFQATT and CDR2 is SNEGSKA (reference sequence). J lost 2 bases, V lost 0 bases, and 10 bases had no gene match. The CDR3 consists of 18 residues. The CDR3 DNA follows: TGCAGTGCTAGAGATGCCCTCCGGACAGGGGGACCCTACAATGAGCAGTTCTTC. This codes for CSARDALRTGGPYNEQFF.

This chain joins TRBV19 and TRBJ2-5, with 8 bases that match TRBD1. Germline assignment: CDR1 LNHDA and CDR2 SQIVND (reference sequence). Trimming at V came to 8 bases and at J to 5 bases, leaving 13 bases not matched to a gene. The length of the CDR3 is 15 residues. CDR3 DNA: TGTGCCAGTTCATGGACAGGGAGGATTTCGGAGACCCAGTACTTC. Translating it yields CASSWTGRISETQYF.

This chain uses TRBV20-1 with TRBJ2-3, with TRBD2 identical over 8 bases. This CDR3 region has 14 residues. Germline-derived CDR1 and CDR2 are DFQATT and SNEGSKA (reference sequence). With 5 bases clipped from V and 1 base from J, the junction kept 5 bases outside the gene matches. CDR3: CSAGGRMGTDTQYF. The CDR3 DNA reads TGCAGTGCTGGCGGGAGGATGGGCACAGATACGCAGTATTTT.

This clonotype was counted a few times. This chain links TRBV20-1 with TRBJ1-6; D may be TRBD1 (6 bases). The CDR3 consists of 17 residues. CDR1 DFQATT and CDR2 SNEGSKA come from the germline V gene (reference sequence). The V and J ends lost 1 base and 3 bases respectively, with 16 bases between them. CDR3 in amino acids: CSARGLTGVDYNSPLHF. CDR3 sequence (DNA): TGCAGTGCTAGAGGGCTGACAGGTGTGGACTATAATTCACCCCTCCACTTT.

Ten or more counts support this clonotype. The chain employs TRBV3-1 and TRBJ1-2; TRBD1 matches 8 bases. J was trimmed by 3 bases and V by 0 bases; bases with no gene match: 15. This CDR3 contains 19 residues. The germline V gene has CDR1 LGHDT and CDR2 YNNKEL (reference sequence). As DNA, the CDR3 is TGTGCCAGCAGCCAAGAAGCAGGGGGCGCACCCTCTATGTACTATGGCTACACCTTC. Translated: CASSQEAGGAPSMYYGYTF.

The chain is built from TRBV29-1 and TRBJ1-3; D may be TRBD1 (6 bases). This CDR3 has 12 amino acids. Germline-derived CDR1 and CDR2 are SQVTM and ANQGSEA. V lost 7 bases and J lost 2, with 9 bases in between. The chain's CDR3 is CSAGHPGNTIYF. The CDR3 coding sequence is TGCAGCGCGGGACACCCTGGAAACACCATATATTTT.

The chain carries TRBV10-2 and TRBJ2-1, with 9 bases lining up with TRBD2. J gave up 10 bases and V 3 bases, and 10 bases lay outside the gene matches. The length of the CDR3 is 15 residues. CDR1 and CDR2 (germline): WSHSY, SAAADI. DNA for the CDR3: TGCGCCAGCAGTGATATAGCGGGGGCTCTCCTCGAGCAGTTCTTC. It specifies CASSDIAGALLEQFF.

In DNA, the CDR3 is TGTGCCAGCAGTGCTCTGCCTGACCTTGGAAACACCATATATTTT. This gives the protein CASSALPDLGNTIYF. The chain couples TRBV25-1 to TRBJ1-3; D gene uncertain. The CDR3 is made up of 15 amino acids. V was trimmed by 4 bases and J by 3 bases, leaving 13 bases between them. CDR1 MGHDK and CDR2 SYGVNS come from the germline V gene.

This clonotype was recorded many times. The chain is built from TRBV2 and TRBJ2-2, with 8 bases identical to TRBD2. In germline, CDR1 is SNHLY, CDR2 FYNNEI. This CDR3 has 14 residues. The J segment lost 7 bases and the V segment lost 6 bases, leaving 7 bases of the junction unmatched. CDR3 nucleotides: TGTGCCAGCAGGGAGACTAGCGTGGGCGGGGAGCTGTTTTTT. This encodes CASRETSVGGELFF. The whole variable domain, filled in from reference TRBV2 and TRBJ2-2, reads EPEVTQTPSHQVTQMGQEVILRCVPISNHLYFYWYRQILGQKVEFLVSFYNNEISEKSEIFDDQFSVERPDGSNFTLKIRSTKLEDSAMYFCASRETSVGGELFFGEGSRLTVL.